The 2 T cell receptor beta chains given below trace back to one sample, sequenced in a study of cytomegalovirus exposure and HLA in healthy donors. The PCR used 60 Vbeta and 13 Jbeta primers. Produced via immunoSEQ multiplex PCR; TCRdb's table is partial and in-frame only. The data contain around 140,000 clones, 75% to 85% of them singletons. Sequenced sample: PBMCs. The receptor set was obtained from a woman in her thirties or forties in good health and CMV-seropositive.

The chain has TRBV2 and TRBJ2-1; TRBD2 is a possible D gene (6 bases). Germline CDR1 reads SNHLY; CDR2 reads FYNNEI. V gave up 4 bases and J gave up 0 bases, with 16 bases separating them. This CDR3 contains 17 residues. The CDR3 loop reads CASSAATDGSSYNEQFF. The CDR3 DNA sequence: TGTGCCAGCAGTGCTGCCACGGACGGGAGCTCCTACAATGAGCAGTTCTTC.

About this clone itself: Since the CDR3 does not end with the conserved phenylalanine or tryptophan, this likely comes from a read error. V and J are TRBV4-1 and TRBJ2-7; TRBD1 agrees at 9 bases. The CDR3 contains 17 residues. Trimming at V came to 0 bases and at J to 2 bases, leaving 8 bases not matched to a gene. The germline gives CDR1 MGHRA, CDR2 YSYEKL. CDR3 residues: CASSQDPHRGLPYEQYL. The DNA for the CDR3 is TGCGCCAGCAGCCAAGATCCCCACAGGGGGCTCCCCTACGAGCAGTACCTC.